The clone carrying this TCR beta chain was seen many times. The antigen remains unidentified. This entry comes from a study of regulatory T cells in long-lasting Graves disease. Study conclusions and caveats: Among the persistent patients, approximately 2,900 public clonotypes were shared, more than the 850 to 1,000 shared among new patients.

Time point meaning: newly diagnosed GD, antithyroid drugs for less than 3 months. Preparation of the TCR library used RNA extracted from PBMCs. Per American Thyroid Association guidelines, Graves' disease was diagnosed. TCR beta libraries were built with iRepertoire HTBI primers and Arm-PCR of CDR3 regions. One entry per CDR3 protein results from TCRdb running MiXCR on the multiplex PCR reads. The sample records 250,000 to 300,000 distinct CDR3 sequences, around 19% being singletons. These data were also filed under a second study, of T cells in Graves' hyperthyroidism and ophthalmopathy. As reported in that work: Newly diagnosed hyperthyroidism patients aged 18 to 65 years had disease lasting under 2 months.

Sample: peripheral blood mononuclear cells (PBMCs), taken at new diagnosis, from a patient treated with antithyroid drugs. This receptor was obtained from a young woman with Graves disease.

The CDR3 nucleotides read TGTGCCAGCACCCCCCGAGGGGCCGAAACTGAAGCTTTCTTT. Protein product: CASTPRGAETEAFF. This rearrangement joins TRBV3-1 to TRBJ1-1; perhaps TRBD1 as D (5 bases). This CDR3 contains 14 residues. V was pared by 7 bases and J by 5 bases, with 17 bases between. From germline, CDR1 is LGHDT and CDR2 YNNKEL (reference sequence). The full variable domain, rest sourced from reference TRBV3-1 and TRBJ1-1, is DTAVSQTPKYLVTQMGNDKSIKCEQNLGHDTMYWYKQDSKKFLKIMFSYNNKELIINETVPNRFSPKSPDKAHLNLHINSLELGDSAVYFCASTPRGAETEAFFGQGTRLTVV.